This T cell receptor beta chain was sequenced in a study of multiple sclerosis patients with progressive multifocal leukoencephalopathy. Study-wide context: Multiple sclerosis patients on natalizumab who never developed PML served as longitudinally sampled controls.

The V gene's germline CDR1 is SGHVS and CDR2 FQNEAQ. V shed 5 bases and J shed 0 bases, with 11 bases lying between them. CDR3 length equals 15 residues. Time point of the sample: before natalizumab initiation. The table came from immunoSEQ multiplex PCR; TCRdb's copy has only in-frame clones and leaves some out. The table has under 40,000 clones, 89% seen once. V gene TRBV7-8 combines with J gene TRBJ2-1; D remains unclear. The sample comprised PBMCs. The clonotype comes from a human donor with multiple sclerosis. In DNA form, the CDR3 reads TGTGCCAGCAGCCGCGACTCAGGCTCCTACAATGAGCAGTTCTTC. Protein sequence: CASSRDSGSYNEQFF.